Here is one TCR beta chain with its context. The antigen is not known. The data were obtained in a study of T cell responses to AZD1222 COVID-19 vaccine. Study summary: Second-dose recipients at about 4 or about 12 weeks were treated as one pooled group. General study findings and limits: Unmutated variant regions are reportedly targeted by nearly half of spike-specific TCRs.

CDR1 SGHNT and CDR2 YENEEA come from the germline V gene. The germline V and J ends were trimmed by 5 bases and 3 bases, with 11 bases remaining between them. This CDR3 has 15 amino acids. The data were produced by immunoSEQ multiplex PCR, yet TCRdb's version contains in-frame clones alone and is incomplete. The sample shows some 150,000 clones, just over 90% of them seen only once. Sample: peripheral blood, taken on day 0 of AZD1222 vaccination. The chain recombines TRBV11-3 with TRBJ2-6, with TRBD1 as a possible D gene (6 bases). The receptor's source is an adult in good health. Written as DNA, the CDR3 is TGTGCCAGCAGCCGTCAGGGGAGTGGGGCCAACGTCCTGACTTTC. This gives the protein CASSRQGSGANVLTF.